The sequence of this T cell receptor (beta chain) was determined in a study of blood T cell repertoires in COVID-19. Looking at the study overall: T cells, B-cell-depleted T cells, or PBMCs provided the cDNA or gDNA that served as material.

In the source study's methods: Scientists estimated how many nucleated cells there were by amplifying reference gene primers. The table came from immunoSEQ multiplex PCR; TCRdb's copy has only in-frame clones and leaves some out. Clone size and the V and J calls come from that table; the DNA yielded D and trimming. This repertoire shows about 270,000 clones, around nine tenths found once; its top ten account for about 8.6%. This CDR3 region has 19 residues. Germline V gene sequence: CDR1 LGHDT, CDR2 YNNKEL (reference sequence). J lost 7 bases, V lost 0 bases, and 13 bases had no gene match. The sequence was obtained from a man aged 35 to 55 with active or convalescent COVID-19. The chain recombines TRBV3-1 (or the pseudogene TRBV3-2) with TRBJ2-1; 12 bases fit TRBD2. The sample comprised peripheral blood. CDR3 residues: CASSQDPGLAGPGGNEQFF. The CDR3 DNA follows: TGTGCCAGCAGCCAAGATCCGGGACTAGCGGGTCCGGGGGGGAATGAGCAGTTCTTC.